This T cell receptor beta chain was documented in a study of immune evolution from preneoplasia to lung adenocarcinoma. Libraries were prepared by immunoSEQ multiplex PCR; TCRdb keeps only in-frame clonotypes and omits some of them. The sample includes 15,000 or so clones, around 86% of them seen just once. Germline CDR1 is SGHTA and CDR2 is FQGNSA. The length of the CDR3 is 15 residues. V was pared by 2 bases and J by 1 base, with 11 bases between. The receptor was isolated from an older donor with lung adenocarcinoma. The sequenced sample was FFPE lung adenocarcinoma in situ tissue. This chain connects TRBV7-2 to TRBJ1-1, with D perhaps matching TRBD1 (5 bases). CDR3 coding DNA: TGTGCCAGCAGCTTATCCAGGGCGCAGAACACTGAAGCTTTCTTT. Amino acid sequence: CASSLSRAQNTEAFF.